Included here is one TCR beta chain sequence, with context. Its specificity is unknown. V lost 4 bases to trimming and J lost 4 bases; unmatched junction nucleotides: 6. Germline lookup yields CDR1 SGHTA and CDR2 FQGNSA. This CDR3 comprises 16 residues. The sample comes from a study of cytomegalovirus exposure and HLA in healthy donors. The study ran its PCR with 60 Vbeta and 13 Jbeta primers. Measured with immunoSEQ multiplex PCR; TCRdb has only the in-frame clones, and not every one. The repertoire has some 130,000 clones, roughly 78% of them found once; the top ten carry under 3%. Study results and limitations: TCR beta chains associated with HLA were, in a later analysis, more clonally expanded than equally common others.

V is TRBV7-2 and J is TRBJ2-3; 12 positions agree with TRBD2. This sequence was found in a man in his thirties or forties in good health and CMV-seronegative. Sequenced input: PBMCs. CDR3 sequence reads: CASSSPLAGGSDTQYF. The CDR3 DNA follows: TGTGCCAGCAGCTCCCCACTAGCGGGAGGCTCAGATACGCAGTATTTT. Full variable domain (missing parts from reference TRBV7-2 and TRBJ2-3): GAGVSQSPSNKVTEKGKDVELRCDPISGHTALYWYRQSLGQGLEFLIYFQGNSAPDKSGLPSDRFSAERTGGSVSTLTIQRTQQEDSAVYLCASSSPLAGGSDTQYFGPGTRLTVL.